This is a list of T cell receptor beta chains from one sample in a study of lymphopenia after photon versus proton radiotherapy. Profiled with immunoSEQ multiplex PCR; TCRdb holds only in-frame clones, not every one. The table records 75,000 or so clones, over 70% of them present only once. Sequencing used peripheral blood, obtained from a patient treated with proton-based radiotherapy. The source is a man in his 60s with pancreatic cancer. The CDR3 runs from the conserved cysteine through the conserved F or W. The D gene is left open where the match is weak. Not all rows give a size; the values are once, few, many and, for expanded clones, a class.

>TRBJ1-5|.|TRBV4-2|.|14
CASSQDWVGQPQHF
TGTGCCAGCAGCCAAGATTGGGTAGGTCAGCCCCAGCATTTT
>TRBJ1-5|.|TRBV7-2|.|16
CASSLSSNLINQPQHF
TGTGCCAGCAGCTTATCCTCAAACCTCATAAATCAGCCCCAGCATTTT
>TRBJ1-2|.|TRBV19|.|13
CASSSEGNYGYTF
TGTGCCAGTAGTTCCGAGGGGAACTATGGCTACACCTTC
>TRBJ2-7|.|TRBV25-1|.|15
CASSDLRDSSYEQYF
TGTGCCAGCAGTGATTTGCGGGACAGCTCCTACGAGCAGTACTTC
>TRBJ2-1|.|TRBV19|TRBD1|15
CASRPGQGAYNEQFF
TGTGCCAGTAGACCGGGACAGGGGGCTTACAATGAGCAGTTCTTC
>TRBJ1-2|.|TRBV13|.|13
CASSLGREVGYTF
TGTGCCAGCAGTTTGGGCAGGGAGGTCGGCTACACCTTC
>TRBJ2-7|.|TRBV29-1|TRBD2|12
CSAVAGSYEQYF
TGCAGCGCCGTAGCGGGCTCCTACGAGCAGTACTTC
>TRBJ2-1|.|TRBV29-1|TRBD1|13
CSVEGQGLNEQFF
TGCAGCGTTGAGGGACAGGGGTTGAATGAGCAGTTCTTC
>TRBJ1-5|.|TRBV10-3|.|15
CAISEGGHSNQPQHF
TGTGCCATCAGTGAGGGGGGACATAGCAATCAGCCCCAGCATTTT
>TRBJ2-7|once|TRBV6-5|.|14
CASSYSTSAYEQYF
TGTGCCAGCAGTTACAGTACGTCAGCCTACGAGCAGTACTTC
>TRBJ1-5|.|TRBV27|.|13
CASSPRRPQPQHF
TGTGCCAGCAGTCCCCGACGGCCTCAGCCCCAGCATTTT
>TRBJ2-5|.|TRBV27|.|14
CASSSWTAQETQYF
TGTGCCAGCAGTTCCTGGACAGCCCAAGAGACCCAGTACTTC
>TRBJ2-1|.|TRBV1|.|17
CTSSQDTSIWEYNEQFF
TGCACCAGCAGCCAAGATACTAGTATTTGGGAGTACAATGAGCAGTTCTTC
>TRBJ2-1|.|TRBV6-4|TRBD1|12
CASSDGTGELFF
TGTGCCAGCAGTGACGGGACAGGAGAGCTGTTCTTC
>TRBJ2-5|.|TRBV5-1|TRBD2|16
CASSLGLAGYQETQYF
TGCGCCAGCAGCTTGGGATTAGCGGGATACCAAGAGACCCAGTACTTC
>TRBJ2-3|few|TRBV14|.|14
CASSRSGRTDTQYF
TGTGCCAGCTCGAGAAGCGGTAGAACAGATACGCAGTATTTT
>TRBJ1-5|.|TRBV30|.|13
CAWSLGRDQPQHF
TGTGCCTGGAGCCTGGGCAGAGATCAGCCCCAGCATTTT
>TRBJ2-2|.|TRBV9|.|13
CASSVEGSGELFF
TGTGCCAGCAGCGTTGAGGGGTCCGGGGAGCTGTTTTTT
>TRBJ2-1|.|TRBV29-1|TRBD1|15
CSVERWRQGYNEQFF
TGCAGCGTTGAACGGTGGAGACAGGGATACAATGAGCAGTTCTTC
>TRBJ2-5|once|TRBV7-3|TRBD1|15
CASSPSGQGRETQYF
TGTGCCAGCAGCCCCAGCGGACAGGGGCGGGAGACCCAGTACTTC